The T cell receptor (beta chain) described here comes from a study of untreated major depressive disorder. TCRdb keeps only in-frame clones here, not all; method: immunoSEQ multiplex PCR. This sample carries approximately 24,000 clones, 90% to 95% of them seen once, and the ten largest clones take roughly 0.72%. The donors were all European-descended. No psychiatric drugs, including antidepressants, for at least 8 weeks beforehand. CD4+ T cells were isolated from thawed PBMCs by magnetic negative selection. Sequences were obtained from CD4+ T cells from PBMCs. This TCR was recovered from a woman aged 25 to 39 with major depressive disorder.

CDR3 coding DNA: TGTGCCAGCAGCCCCGGGACTAGCGGCACCCAGTACTTC. Translated, it gives CASSPGTSGTQYF. This chain uses TRBV6-1 with TRBJ2-7, with 11 bases aligning to TRBD2. Germline lookup yields CDR1 MNHNS and CDR2 SASEGT. Unmatched junction bases numbered 8, after V lost 6 bases and J lost 10 bases. CDR3 length equals 13 residues.